The 8 T cell receptor beta chains below all came from one sample that was sequenced in a study of CD8+ T cells in alopecia areata. Once RNA had been extracted, it was reverse transcribed into cDNA to act as the sequencing template. Sequencing used immunoSEQ multiplex PCR; TCRdb keeps in-frame clones, though not all of them. The profile shows 150,000 to 200,000 clones, 60% of them singletons. Treatment reported: oral pan-JAK inhibitor, 5-10 mg twice daily. Here the sequenced sample was CD4+ T cells sorted from blood, taken at week 4, from a patient treated with tofacitinib. Every receptor here comes from a human donor with alopecia areata.

V is TRBV30 and J is TRBJ2-3, with D possibly being TRBD2 (5 bases). The germline V and J ends were trimmed by 2 bases and 2 bases, with 11 bases remaining between them. The CDR3 length is 14 residues. Germline CDR1 reads GTSNPN; CDR2 reads SVGIG (reference sequence). The chain's CDR3 is CAWSLGGHTDTQYF. For the CDR3, the DNA is TGTGCCTGGAGTTTAGGCGGGCACACAGATACGCAGTATTTT.

This clone was counted between two and nine times. The CDR3 DNA follows: TGTGCCAGCAGCTCGGGACTAGCGGGGCGTGACTCCTACGAGCAGTACTTC. It translates to CASSSGLAGRDSYEQYF. The V call is TRBV7-6, the J call TRBJ2-7; the match to TRBD2 covers 13 bases. After removal of 4 bases from V and 0 bases from J, the junction contained 6 bases not matched to a gene. The CDR3 runs 17 residues. Germline CDR1 reads SGHVS; CDR2 reads FNYEAQ.

The rearrangement uses TRBV29-1 and TRBJ2-7, with 7 bases that match TRBD2. Germline V CDR1 and CDR2: SQVTM, ANQGSEA. Germline trimming cut 7 bases from V and 2 bases from J; bases unmatched to any gene: 5. CDR3 length: 12 amino acids. The CDR3 sequence: CSGGGLTYEQYF. The DNA for the CDR3 is TGCAGCGGGGGGGGACTCACCTACGAGCAGTACTTC.

The chain carries TRBV2 and TRBJ2-3; TRBD1 aligns across 9 bases. Looked up from germline, CDR1 is SNHLY and CDR2 is FYNNEI. The CDR3 covers 17 residues. Trimming cost V 5 bases and J 3 bases; bases outside gene matches: 12. The CDR3 here is CASSQKRDREGTDTQYF. CDR3 nucleotides: TGTGCCAGCAGTCAAAAACGGGACAGGGAGGGGACAGATACGCAGTATTTT. Filled out from reference TRBV2 and TRBJ2-3, the complete variable domain reads EPEVTQTPSHQVTQMGQEVILRCVPISNHLYFYWYRQILGQKVEFLVSFYNNEISEKSEIFDDQFSVERPDGSNFTLKIRSTKLEDSAMYFCASSQKRDREGTDTQYFGPGTRLTVL.

Here the CDR3 reads CSVGSGKNIQYF. The CDR3 DNA reads as TGCAGCGTCGGGTCAGGCAAAAACATTCAGTACTTC. The J gene is TRBJ2-4, the V gene TRBV29-1; D remains ambiguous. Germline V gene data show CDR1 as SQVTM and CDR2 as ANQGSEA. The V end lost 6 bases, the J end lost 3 bases, and 9 bases lay between the germline ends. This CDR3 comprises 12 residues.

This clone was seen repeatedly, ten times or more. The chain recombines TRBV7-2 with TRBJ1-1; no firm D call. The CDR3 has 16 residues. Per germline, CDR1 SGHTA and CDR2 FQGNSA. The V gene lost 1 base and the J gene lost 0 bases, with 12 bases spanning the gap. In DNA form, the CDR3 reads TGTGCCAGCAGCTTAGTCGGGTTTCTAATGAACACTGAAGCTTTCTTT. Translated, it gives CASSLVGFLMNTEAFF.

This clone was recorded only once. This rearrangement joins TRBV30 to TRBJ2-2, with D possibly being TRBD1 (5 bases). The CDR3 is 12 residues long. V was clipped by 3 bases and J by 7 bases, with 9 bases between them. Germline assignment: CDR1 GTSNPN and CDR2 SVGIG (reference sequence). This CDR3 is CAWRKGFGELFF. The CDR3 nucleotides are TGTGCCTGGAGAAAGGGGTTCGGGGAGCTGTTTTTT.

This clone was observed a few times. Other DNA sequences of this sample code for an identical CDR3. This CDR3 is CASSQVGGGTEAFF. The DNA for the CDR3 is TGCGCCAGCAGCCAAGTGGGTGGGGGTACCGAAGCTTTCTTT. This chain connects TRBV4-3 to TRBJ1-1; TRBD1 is a possible D gene (5 bases). Trimming shortened V by 1 base and J by 8 bases, and 14 bases separated the two germline ends. The CDR3 loop spans 14 amino acids. Germline V gene data show CDR1 as LGHNA and CDR2 as YSLEER.